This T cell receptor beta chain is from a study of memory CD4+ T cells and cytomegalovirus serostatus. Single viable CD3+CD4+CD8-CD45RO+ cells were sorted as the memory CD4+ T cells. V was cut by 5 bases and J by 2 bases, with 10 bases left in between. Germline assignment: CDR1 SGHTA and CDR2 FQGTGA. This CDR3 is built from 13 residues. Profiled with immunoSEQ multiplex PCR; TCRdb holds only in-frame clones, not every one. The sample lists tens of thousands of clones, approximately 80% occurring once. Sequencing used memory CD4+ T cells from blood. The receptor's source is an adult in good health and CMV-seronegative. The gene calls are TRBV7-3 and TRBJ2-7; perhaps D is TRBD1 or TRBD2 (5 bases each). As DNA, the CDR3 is TGTGCCAGCAGCGAGGGACCACCCTACGAGCAGTACTTC. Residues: CASSEGPPYEQYF. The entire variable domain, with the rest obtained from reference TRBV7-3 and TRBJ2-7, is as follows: GAGVSQTPSNKVTEKGKYVELRCDPISGHTALYWYRQSLGQGPEFLIYFQGTGAADDSGLPNDRFFAVRPEGSVSTLKIQRTERGDSAVYLCASSEGPPYEQYFGPGTRLTVT.